What follows are 2 T cell receptor beta chains derived from one specimen sequenced in a study of blood T cells in healthy people across ages. It was with a sample-barcoded 5' primer and a J-beta primer mix that a second PCR of roughly 7 to 11 cycles was run. In TCRdb, the 5' RACE reads were re-called with MiXCR into one record per CDR3 protein. This table has hundreds of thousands of distinct CDR3 sequences, about 53% appearing once. The sequenced material came from blood. All receptors come from a man aged 55 to 70 in good health.

This clonotype was seen only a few times. This chain uses TRBV2 with TRBJ2-3; a weak D match, TRBD2 (6 bases). CDR1 SNHLY and CDR2 FYNNEI come from the germline V gene. The CDR3 covers 13 residues. V lost 3 bases and J lost 4, with 8 bases in between. CDR3 nucleotide sequence: TGTGCCAGCAGTGACGGGAGCGCAGATACGCAGTATTTT. Translation: CASSDGSADTQYF.

The chain carries TRBV12-5 and TRBJ2-1; D is unresolved. The CDR3 sequence is 12 residues long. The germline V gene has CDR1 LGHNT and CDR2 FRNRAP. The V end lost 7 bases, the J end lost 4 bases, and 8 bases lay between the germline ends. CDR3 loop: CASAVLYNEQFF. CDR3 nucleotides: TGTGCTAGTGCCGTTTTATACAATGAGCAGTTCTTC. Looking up the rest from reference TRBV12-5 and TRBJ2-1 gives the full variable domain: DARVTQTPRHKVTEMGQEVTMRCQPILGHNTVFWYRQTMMQGLELLAYFRNRAPLDDSGMPKDRFSAEMPDATLATLKIQPSEPRDSAVYFCASAVLYNEQFFGPGTRLTVL.